These T cell receptor gamma chains were read from a single sample in a study of gamma-delta chains in newborns, infants, children. TCRdb re-processed the reads using CATT. The table has hundreds of gamma-chain clones, 5.9% seen once. Specimen: blood. These receptors all stem from a child who was a newborn, infant or young child, either healthy, febrile or measles-vaccinated (not recorded which). Both conserved end residues are part of each CDR3. Part of the rows lack a size; the others show once, few, many or a class for expanded clones.

j_call,clone_size,v_call,cdr3_aa,cdr3_nt
TRGJP,hyperexpanded,TRGV9,CALWEVQELGKKIKVF,TGTGCCTTGTGGGAGGTTCAAGAGTTGGGCAAAAAAATCAAGGTATTT
TRGJ1/TRGJ2,.,TRGV8,CATWENYYKKLF,TGTGCCACCTGGGAAAATTATTATAAGAAACTCTTT
TRGJ1/TRGJ2,large,TRGV4,CATWGPNYYKKLF,TGTGCCACCTGGGGCCCGAATTATTATAAGAAACTCTTT
TRGJP,.,TRGV9,CALWEAQEELGKKIKVF,TGTGCCTTGTGGGAGGCGCAAGAAGAGTTGGGCAAAAAAATCAAGGTATTT
TRGJ1/TRGJ2,large,TRGV9,CALWEDRDYYKKLF,TGTGCCTTGTGGGAGGATAGAGATTATTATAAGAAACTCTTT
TRGJ1/TRGJ2,large,TRGV4,CATWDGPDYKKLF,TGTGCCACCTGGGATGGGCCAGATTATAAGAAACTCTTT
TRGJ1/TRGJ2,medium-sized,TRGV4,CAHHGIYYKKLF,TGTGCCCACCACGGAATTTATTATAAGAAACTCTTT
TRGJ1/TRGJ2,large,TRGV4,CATWDYKKLF,TGTGCCACCTGGGATTATAAGAAACTCTTT
TRGJ1/TRGJ2,large,TRGV5,CATWDRLPRKKLF,TGTGCCACCTGGGACAGGCTCCCAAGAAAGAAACTCTTT
TRGJP,large,TRGV9,CALWEGIELGKKIKVF,TGTGCCTTGTGGGAGGGAATCGAGTTGGGCAAAAAAATCAAGGTATTT
TRGJ1/TRGJ2,large,TRGV8,CATWDSGYKKLF,TGTGCCACCTGGGATAGCGGTTATAAGAAACTCTTT
TRGJ1/TRGJ2,large,TRGV9,CALWEAKYLRNYYKKLF,TGTGCCTTGTGGGAGGCCAAATACCTCCGGAATTATTATAAGAAACTCTTT
TRGJP,large,TRGV9,CALWEVMKELGKKIKVF,TGTGCCTTGTGGGAGGTAATGAAAGAGTTGGGCAAAAAAATCAAGGTATTT
TRGJ1/TRGJ2,large,TRGV2,CATWDPNYYKKLF,TGTGCCACCTGGGACCCGAATTATTATAAGAAACTCTTT
TRGJP,few,TRGV9,CALWEVGLGKKIKVF,TGTGCCTTGTGGGAGGTTGGGTTGGGCAAAAAAATCAAGGTATTT
TRGJP2,large,TRGV2,CATWDGYSSDWIKTF,TGTGCCACCTGGGACGGATATAGTAGTGATTGGATCAAGACGTTT
TRGJ1/TRGJ2,large,TRGV2,CATWDGPYKKLF,TGTGCCACCTGGGACGGGCCTTATAAGAAACTCTTT
TRGJ1/TRGJ2,large,TRGV4,CATWQRSKKLF,TGTGCCACCTGGCAAAGGTCAAAGAAACTCTTT
TRGJP,large,TRGV9,CALWEGWQELGKKIKVF,TGTGCCTTGTGGGAGGGGTGGCAAGAGTTGGGCAAAAAAATCAAGGTATTT
TRGJP1,large,TRGV4,CATYMGWFKIF,TGTGCCACCTATATGGGCTGGTTCAAGATATTT
TRGJP2,large,TRGV8,CATWRGSDWIKTF,TGTGCCACCTGGCGAGGTAGTGATTGGATCAAGACGTTT
TRGJ1/TRGJ2,large,TRGV8,CATWDRRYYKKLF,TGTGCCACCTGGGATAGGCGGTATTATAAGAAACTCTTT
TRGJ1/TRGJ2,large,TRGV5,CATWDRPKKNKKLF,TGTGCCACCTGGGACAGGCCCAAGAAGAATAAGAAACTCTTT
TRGJP,large,TRGV9,CALWETQELGKKIKVF,TGTGCCTTGTGGGAGACGCAAGAGTTGGGCAAAAAAATCAAGGTATTT
TRGJ1/TRGJ2,large,TRGV9,CALWEVHYYKKLF,TGTGCCTTGTGGGAGGTGCATTATTATAAGAAACTCTTT
TRGJP2,large,TRGV2,CATWDGGCSDWIKTF,TGTGCCACCTGGGACGGAGGATGCAGTGATTGGATCAAGACGTTT
TRGJ1/TRGJ2,few,TRGV3,CATWVYYKKLF,TGTGCCACCTGGGTCTATTATAAGAAACTCTTT
TRGJ1/TRGJ2,large,TRGV9,CALWDSHKKLF,TGTGCCTTGTGGGATTCCCATAAGAAACTCTTT
TRGJ1/TRGJ2,large,TRGV2,CATWDGPMKLF,TGTGCCACCTGGGACGGGCCTATGAAACTCTTT
TRGJP,large,TRGV9,CALWEVKELGKKIKVF,TGTGCCTTGTGGGAGGTGAAGGAGTTGGGCAAAAAAATCAAGGTATTT
TRGJ1/TRGJ2,large,TRGV3,CATWREKLF,TGTGCCACCTGGAGGGAGAAACTCTTT
TRGJP,large,TRGV9,CALWEDKELGKKIKVF,TGTGCCTTGTGGGAGGACAAAGAGTTGGGCAAAAAAATCAAGGTATTT
TRGJP,large,TRGV9,CALWDPQELGKKIKVF,TGTGCCTTGTGGGACCCGCAAGAGTTGGGCAAAAAAATCAAGGTATTT
TRGJ1/TRGJ2,large,TRGV2,CATWDGRRNLYYKKLF,TGTGCCACCTGGGACGGGCGTCGGAATTTGTATTATAAGAAACTCTTT
TRGJ1/TRGJ2,large,TRGV9,CALWEVQGYYKKLF,TGTGCCTTGTGGGAGGTGCAGGGTTATTATAAGAAACTCTTT
TRGJP2,medium-sized,TRGV3,CATWDRPEYSSDWIKTF,TGTGCCACCTGGGACAGGCCCGAGTATAGTAGTGATTGGATCAAGACGTTT
TRGJP,large,TRGV9,CALWESQELGKKIKVF,TGTGCCTTGTGGGAGTCTCAAGAGTTGGGCAAAAAAATCAAGGTATTT
TRGJ1/TRGJ2,medium-sized,TRGV4,CATWVKPNYYKKLF,TGTGCCACCTGGGTCAAACCAAATTATTATAAGAAACTCTTT
TRGJ1/TRGJ2,large,TRGV8,CATWDPPYYKKLF,TGTGCCACCTGGGATCCGCCCTATTATAAGAAACTCTTT
TRGJP,medium-sized,TRGV4,CATWDPELGKKIKVF,TGTGCCACCTGGGACCCAGAGTTGGGCAAAAAAATCAAGGTATTT
TRGJ1/TRGJ2,large,TRGV3,CATWDRTRGYKKLF,TGTGCCACCTGGGACAGGACTCGGGGTTATAAGAAACTCTTT
TRGJP,large,TRGV9,CALWDQELGKKIKVF,TGTGCCTTGTGGGATCAAGAGTTGGGCAAAAAAATCAAGGTATTT
TRGJP2,large,TRGV4,CATWDGPGDWIKTF,TGTGCCACCTGGGATGGGCCGGGAGATTGGATCAAGACGTTT
TRGJP2,large,TRGV2,CATWDGLQWIKTF,TGTGCCACCTGGGACGGGCTGCAGTGGATCAAGACGTTT
TRGJP2,large,TRGV2,CATWDGRDWIKTF,TGTGCCACCTGGGACGGGCGTGATTGGATCAAGACGTTT
TRGJP,large,TRGV9,CALWEAQELGKKIKVF,TGTGCCTTGTGGGAGGCTCAAGAGTTGGGCAAAAAAATCAAGGTATTT
TRGJP,large,TRGV9,CALWEPELGKKIKVF,TGTGCCTTGTGGGAGCCTGAGTTGGGCAAAAAAATCAAGGTATTT
TRGJ1/TRGJ2,hyperexpanded,TRGV9,CALWEDYYKKLF,TGTGCCTTGTGGGAGGATTATTATAAGAAACTCTTT
TRGJP,large,TRGV9,CALWEVRSELGKKIKVF,TGTGCCTTGTGGGAGGTGCGGTCAGAGTTGGGCAAAAAAATCAAGGTATTT
TRGJ1/TRGJ2,large,TRGV4,CATWDGRRPRYYKKLF,TGTGCCACCTGGGATGGGCGTCGTCCACGTTATTATAAGAAACTCTTT
TRGJ1/TRGJ2,large,TRGV9,CALWEVPGYKKLF,TGTGCCTTGTGGGAGGTGCCTGGTTATAAGAAACTCTTT
TRGJ1/TRGJ2,large,TRGV3,CATWDVRNYYKKLF,TGTGCCACCTGGGACGTGCGGAATTATTATAAGAAACTCTTT
TRGJ1/TRGJ2,few,TRGV4,CATWDGPHGYKKLF,TGTGCCACCTGGGATGGGCCTCACGGTTATAAGAAACTCTTT
TRGJ1/TRGJ2,large,TRGV2,CATWDGKKLF,TGTGCCACCTGGGACGGCAAGAAACTCTTT
TRGJ1/TRGJ2,large,TRGV9,CALWEVRGYYKKLF,TGTGCCTTGTGGGAGGTGCGGGGTTATTATAAGAAACTCTTT